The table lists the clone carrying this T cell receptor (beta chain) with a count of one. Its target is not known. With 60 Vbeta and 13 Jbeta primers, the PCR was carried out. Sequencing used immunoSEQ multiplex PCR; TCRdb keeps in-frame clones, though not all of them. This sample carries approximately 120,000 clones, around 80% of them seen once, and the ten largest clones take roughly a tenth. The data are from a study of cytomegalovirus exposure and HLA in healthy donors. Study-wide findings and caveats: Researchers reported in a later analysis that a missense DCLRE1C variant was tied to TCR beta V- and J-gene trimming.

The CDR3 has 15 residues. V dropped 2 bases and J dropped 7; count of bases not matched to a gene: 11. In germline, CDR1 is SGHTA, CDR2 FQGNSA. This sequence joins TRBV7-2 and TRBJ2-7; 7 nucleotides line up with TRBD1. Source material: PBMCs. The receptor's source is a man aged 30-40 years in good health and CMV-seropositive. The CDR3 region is CASSLTSVRGKEQYF. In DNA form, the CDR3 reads TGTGCCAGCAGCTTAACCTCGGTCAGGGGGAAGGAGCAGTACTTC.